Listed here are 10 T cell receptor beta chains from one sample, sequenced in a study of blood T cell repertoires in COVID-19. Clones were sequenced by immunoSEQ multiplex PCR, and TCRdb holds only the in-frame ones, with some missing. The sample carries roughly 140,000 clones, around 85% recorded once. The sequenced sample was PBMCs or T cells enriched from blood (not recorded which). These receptors came from a woman aged 40 to 55 who had recovered from COVID-19.

The J gene is TRBJ2-5, the V gene TRBV9; 7 positions match TRBD2. The CDR3 totals 13 residues. V gave up 0 bases and J gave up 5 bases; unmatched junction bases: 1. Per germline, CDR1 SGDLS and CDR2 YYNGEE. DNA of the CDR3: TGTGCCAGCAGCGTAGAGGGAGGGGAGACCCAGTACTTC. It translates to CASSVEGGETQYF.

The chain has TRBV3-1 (or the pseudogene TRBV3-2) and TRBJ2-1; 13 bases are shared with TRBD2. Germline V gene lookup returns CDR1 LGHDT and CDR2 YNNKEL (reference sequence). After removal of 4 bases from V and 5 bases from J, the junction contained 2 bases not matched to a gene. This CDR3 has 15 amino acids. In DNA, the CDR3 is TGTGCCAGCAGCCGGGGACTAGCGGGGCACAATGAGCAGTTCTTC. As protein: CASSRGLAGHNEQFF.

V and J are TRBV30 and TRBJ2-7, with TRBD2 identical over 10 bases. After removal of 3 bases from V and 4 bases from J, the junction contained 3 bases not matched to a gene. Germline V gives CDR1 GTSNPN, CDR2 SVGIG (reference sequence). The CDR3 runs to 13 residues. The CDR3 protein is CAWRRSGRYEQYF. CDR3 in DNA: TGTGCCTGGAGACGTAGCGGGAGGTACGAGCAGTACTTC.

The chain couples TRBV27 to TRBJ1-6; D remains ambiguous. V shed 8 bases and J shed 0 bases, with 14 bases lying between them. There are 16 residues in the CDR3. The germline CDR1 and CDR2 sequences are MNHEY and SMNVEV (reference sequence). The chain's CDR3 is CASRRVGSSYNSPLHF. The CDR3 bases are TGTGCCAGCCGCCGGGTCGGAAGCTCCTATAATTCACCCCTCCACTTT.

This clone was observed a few times. V is TRBV9 and J is TRBJ1-2; D perhaps matches TRBD1 (6 bases). Germline values: CDR1 SGDLS, CDR2 YYNGEE. V dropped 4 bases and J dropped 8 bases, with 15 bases sitting between them. The CDR3 contains 13 residues. The CDR3 sequence is CASSRGGALGYTF. The CDR3 region has the DNA TGTGCCAGCAGCAGAGGGGGGGCCTTAGGCTACACCTTC.

This sequence joins TRBV19 and TRBJ1-1, with D perhaps matching TRBD1 (6 bases). This CDR3 contains 16 residues. Germline V CDR1 and CDR2: LNHDA, SQIVND (reference sequence). Deletions cut 3 bases from V and 5 bases from J, with 19 bases between. The CDR3 loop is CASSMTHRGALTEAFF. The CDR3 nucleotides are TGTGCCAGTAGTATGACCCACCGGGGGGCGTTGACTGAAGCTTTCTTT.

The chain joins TRBV7-9 to TRBJ2-1; perhaps TRBD2 as D (6 bases). Germline V gives CDR1 SEHNR, CDR2 FQNEAQ (reference sequence). CDR3 length: 15 amino acids. V dropped 1 base and J dropped 1 base, with 8 bases sitting between them. Here the CDR3 reads CASSLVGGSYNEQFF. DNA for the CDR3: TGTGCCAGCAGCTTAGTCGGGGGTTCCTACAATGAGCAGTTCTTC.

The sample holds many counts of this clone. The chain carries TRBV2 and TRBJ2-5; 10 bases fit TRBD2. The J segment lost 4 bases and the V segment lost 4 bases, leaving 9 bases of the junction unmatched. The germline gives CDR1 SNHLY, CDR2 FYNNEI. The CDR3 contains 16 residues. The CDR3 is CASSVRSGGAGETQYF. As DNA, the CDR3 is TGTGCCAGCAGTGTGCGGAGCGGGGGGGCAGGAGAGACCCAGTACTTC.

In DNA form, the CDR3 reads TGTGCCTGGATCGGTAGCGGGCCCTACGAGCAGTACTTC. Translation gives CAWIGSGPYEQYF. The chain joins TRBV30 to TRBJ2-7, with 7 bases lining up with TRBD2. The CDR3 runs to 13 residues. CDR1 and CDR2 (germline): GTSNPN, SVGIG (reference sequence). J gave up 2 bases and V 4 bases, and 5 bases lay outside the gene matches. The complete variable domain, with remaining parts taken from reference TRBV30 and TRBJ2-7, reads SQTIHQWPATLVQPVGSPLSLECTVEGTSNPNLYWYRQAAGRGLQLLFYSVGIGQISSEVPQNLSASRPQDRQFILSSKKLLLSDSGFYLCAWIGSGPYEQYFGPGTRLTVT.

The rearrangement uses TRBV9 and TRBJ1-2, with TRBD1 matching 7 bases. CDR1 is SGDLS and CDR2 is YYNGEE in the germline V gene. This CDR3 is built from 16 residues. The junction had 6 bases not matched to a gene; V was cut back by 1 base and J by 0 bases. This chain's CDR3 is CASSVPDRETNYGYTF. The CDR3 coding sequence is TGTGCCAGCAGCGTACCTGACAGGGAAACTAACTATGGCTACACCTTC.